This T cell receptor (beta chain) was sequenced for a study of T cell repertoires in cytomegalovirus infection. About the study: In public TCR beta signatures, there were indications of both CMV infection and matching HLA type.

This clonotype appeared many times. Antigen: not known. Study-wide points: Dominating the ex vivo response were HLA-C-restricted CMV-specific TCR beta clonotypes. Adding up the frequency of public TCR beta families identified people who carried CMV plus the relevant HLA.

TCRdb ran MiXCR on the reads and lists one entry per CDR3 protein. The sample carries some 600,000 distinct CDR3 sequences, approximately 24% recorded once. Trimming left V 6 bases short and J 5 bases short, with 16 bases between. CDR1 SGHVS and CDR2 FQNEAQ come from the germline V gene. This CDR3 has 14 amino acids. The TCR sequence derives from a human donor in good health (CMV status not recorded). Some clones in this sample may be carry-over from other donors' samples. Specimen: CD8+ T cells from PBMCs. J is TRBJ2-5 and V is TRBV7-8; D is perhaps TRBD1 (7 bases). CDR3 sequence (DNA): TGTGCCAGCAGTCCCGCAGGGGGGACGGAGACCCAGTACTTC. Translation: CASSPAGGTETQYF.